The clone carrying this T cell receptor beta chain was observed many times. The data originate from a study of early T cells in non-severe SARS-CoV-2 infection. Via MiXCR, TCRdb re-called the 5' RACE reads, giving one row per CDR3 protein. The sample shows about 32,000 distinct CDR3 sequences, around 4.3% of them seen only once. The TCR comes from an adult who was a healthcare worker with PCR-confirmed SARS-CoV-2 infection or an uninfected control (not recorded which). Sequencing input: whole blood.

CDR3 sequence: CASSLIRGSSDTQYF. For the CDR3, the DNA is TGTGCCAGCAGCTTAATAAGGGGGTCATCAGATACGCAGTATTTT. The rearrangement joins TRBV7-9 to TRBJ2-3; a weak D match, TRBD1 (6 bases). The CDR3 runs 15 residues. Germline V gene data show CDR1 as SEHNR and CDR2 as FQNEAQ (reference sequence). Trimming took 2 bases from V and 4 from J, leaving 13 bases between them.